A single sample is the source of the 17 T cell receptor beta chains below, sequenced in a study of radiotherapy plus CTLA-4 blockade in lung cancer (dated by TCRdb to about 2018). Library preparation was by the immunoSEQ multiplex PCR assay. What TCRdb holds here is the immuneACCESS table cut down to in-frame rearrangements. Part of the clones is not present; checked against another copy, under half of the missing clones reflect an unresolved V gene, and the others are unexplained. This sample holds some 110,000 clones; around 84% were observed only once. The top ten clones comprise 2.5% to 3.5% of the sample. The sequenced sample was peripheral blood, obtained from a patient treated with radiotherapy plus ipilimumab. The receptors were sampled from a human donor with non-small cell lung cancer that progressed on radiotherapy plus ipilimumab. Some clones in this sample may be carry-over from other donors' samples.

This sequence joins TRBV7-2 and TRBJ2-7, with D uncertain. Trimming stripped 1 base from V and 0 bases from J, with 16 bases between. From germline, CDR1 is SGHTA and CDR2 FQGNSA. The CDR3 consists of 17 residues. The CDR3 DNA follows: TGTGCCAGCAGCTTAGTGTCGCGGTGGGGTAGCTCCTACGAGCAGTACTTC. This translates into CASSLVSRWGSSYEQYF.

The chain employs TRBV11-2 and TRBJ1-1, with a tentative D call TRBD1 (5 bases). V was cut by 4 bases and J by 4 bases, with 16 bases left in between. Germline V gene sequence: CDR1 SGHAT, CDR2 FQNNGV. The CDR3 is 15 residues long. The CDR3 DNA follows: TGTGCCAGCAGCTGGGACCGGGACCCCGGCACTGAAGCTTTCTTT. Its protein product is CASSWDRDPGTEAFF.

The chain recombines TRBV5-4 with TRBJ1-3, with a tentative D call TRBD1 (6 bases). The CDR3 spans 16 residues. Trimming took off 0 bases at V and 2 bases at J, with 12 bases between the two ends. The germline CDR1 and CDR2 sequences are SGHNT and YYREEE (reference sequence). The CDR3 spells CASSLGRGPPGNTIYF. The CDR3 DNA reads as TGTGCCAGCAGCTTGGGTCGGGGGCCCCCTGGAAACACCATATATTTT. Full variable domain (rest looked up from reference TRBV5-4 and TRBJ1-3): ETGVTQSPTHLIKTRGQQVTLRCSSQSGHNTVSWYQQALGQGPQFIFQYYREEENGRGNFPPRFSGLQFPNYSSELNVNALELDDSALYLCASSLGRGPPGNTIYFGEGSWLTVV.

This chain links TRBV4-3 with TRBJ2-7; D might be TRBD1 or TRBD2, each matching 5 bases. The CDR3 has 15 amino acids. The V and J ends lost 5 bases and 5 bases respectively, with 19 bases between them. Germline assignment: CDR1 LGHNA and CDR2 YSLEER. CDR3 DNA sequence: TGCGCCAGCAGCAAATCAAAGGGGACCGCTGACGAGCAGTACTTC. Translated: CASSKSKGTADEQYF.

Ten or more counts support this clone. J is TRBJ1-5 and V is TRBV7-9; D call uncertain. Germline V gene sequence: CDR1 SEHNR, CDR2 FQNEAQ (reference sequence). V lost 4 bases to trimming and J lost 4 bases, with 14 bases between them. This CDR3 has 15 amino acids. The CDR3 spells CASSSEVSRNQPQHF. The DNA for the CDR3 is TGTGCCAGCAGCTCAGAGGTCAGCAGAAATCAGCCCCAGCATTTT.

The genes are TRBV15 and TRBJ2-5; D is possibly TRBD1 (5 bases). The CDR3 spans 15 residues. Per germline, CDR1 LNHNV and CDR2 YYDKDF (reference sequence). V was trimmed by 1 base and J by 2 bases, leaving 11 bases between them. CDR3 sequence: CATSRVSGQQETQYF. In DNA, the CDR3 is TGTGCCACCAGCAGAGTATCAGGACAACAAGAGACCCAGTACTTC.

The chain couples TRBV4-1 to TRBJ2-2; tentatively, D is TRBD2 (6 bases). The CDR3 contains 18 residues. The germline V gene has CDR1 MGHRA and CDR2 YSYEKL. V was shortened by 1 base and J by 4 bases, with 19 bases between the two germline ends. DNA for the CDR3: TGCGCCAGCAGCCAAGGAGGAGGGCTCGGGTTAGGCACCGGGGAGCTGTTTTTT. Encoded protein: CASSQGGGLGLGTGELFF.

The rearrangement uses TRBV6-1 and TRBJ2-3, with 7 bases matching TRBD2. This CDR3 has 14 residues. Germline CDR1 and CDR2: MNHNS and SASEGT. V was pared by 6 bases and J by 3 bases, with 6 bases of the junction left unmatched. The CDR3 spells CASRKASGTDTQYF. CDR3 DNA sequence: TGTGCCAGCAGGAAGGCTAGCGGAACAGATACGCAGTATTTT.

The chain couples TRBV29-1 to TRBJ1-2; D is undetermined. V gave up 4 bases and J gave up 8 bases, with 14 bases separating them. Per the germline V gene, CDR1 is SQVTM and CDR2 is ANQGSEA. The CDR3 totals 12 residues. The chain's CDR3 is CSVGESQVGYTF. DNA for the CDR3: TGCAGCGTTGGAGAATCCCAGGTCGGCTACACCTTC.

This chain uses TRBV7-2 with TRBJ1-1, with D unclear. Trimming left V 5 bases short and J 4 bases short, with 17 bases between. The CDR3 consists of 15 residues. Germline V CDR1 and CDR2: SGHTA, FQGNSA. The DNA for the CDR3 is TGTGCCAGCAGCCCGGGCCCGGTGACGGGCACTGAAGCTTTCTTT. This sequence encodes CASSPGPVTGTEAFF.

The chain has TRBV9 and TRBJ2-3; D call uncertain. From germline, CDR1 is SGDLS and CDR2 YYNGEE. This CDR3 region has 14 residues. With 0 bases removed from V and 3 bases from J, the gap between germline ends came to 8 bases. CDR3 amino acids: CASSVVALTDTQYF. DNA for the CDR3: TGTGCCAGCAGCGTAGTGGCTCTAACAGATACGCAGTATTTT.

The genes are TRBV2 and TRBJ2-1; the match to TRBD1 covers 7 bases. From germline, CDR1 is SNHLY and CDR2 FYNNEI. Trimming removed 5 bases from V and 3 bases from J; junction bases left unmatched: 13. The CDR3 runs to 17 residues. CDR3 amino acids: CASSHDGTVPIYNEQFF. CDR3 DNA: TGTGCCAGCAGTCACGATGGGACAGTCCCCATCTACAATGAGCAGTTCTTC. Combining the CDR3 with reference TRBV2 and TRBJ2-1 gives the whole variable domain EPEVTQTPSHQVTQMGQEVILRCVPISNHLYFYWYRQILGQKVEFLVSFYNNEISEKSEIFDDQFSVERPDGSNFTLKIRSTKLEDSAMYFCASSHDGTVPIYNEQFFGPGTRLTVL.

For this clone: A junction boundary mismatches the germline segment, possibly from a read error. The chain combines TRBV7-7 with TRBJ2-7; TRBD1 might be the D (5 bases). The CDR3 totals 13 residues. Germline-derived CDR1 and CDR2 are SSHAT and FNYEAQ (reference sequence). This CDR3 reads CASSLDTGNEQYF. For the CDR3, the DNA is TGTGCTAGCAGCTTAGACACAGGCAACGAGCAGTACTTC.

This clone was counted a few times. This sequence joins TRBV28 and TRBJ2-7; perhaps TRBD1 as D (6 bases). Trimming took off 5 bases at V and 3 bases at J, with 11 bases between the two ends. In germline, CDR1 is MDHEN, CDR2 SYDVKM. The CDR3 length is 13 residues. In DNA, the CDR3 is TGTGCCAGCAGTACCAGGGGAGACTACGAGCAGTACTTC. The encoded protein is CASSTRGDYEQYF. The complete variable domain, with remaining parts taken from reference TRBV28 and TRBJ2-7, reads DVKVTQSSRYLVKRTGEKVFLECVQDMDHENMFWYRQDPGLGLRLIYFSYDVKMKEKGDIPEGYSVSREKKERFSLILESASTNQTSMYLCASSTRGDYEQYFGPGTRLTVT.

J is TRBJ2-3 and V is TRBV18; 13 nucleotides line up with TRBD2. J gave up 3 bases and V 3 bases, and 3 bases lay outside the gene matches. Germline lookup yields CDR1 KGHSH and CDR2 LQKENI. The CDR3 has 16 residues. This CDR3 reads CASSPSLAGGTDTQYF. As DNA, the CDR3 is TGTGCCAGCTCACCGTCACTAGCGGGGGGGACAGATACGCAGTATTTT.

This chain uses TRBV5-4 with TRBJ2-7, with a weak D call TRBD2 (6 bases). This CDR3 has 15 amino acids. Trimming took 2 bases from V and 2 from J, leaving 14 bases between them. CDR1 SGHNT and CDR2 YYREEE come from the germline V gene (reference sequence). CDR3 region: CASSFGGAAAYEQYF. DNA for the CDR3: TGTGCCAGCAGCTTTGGCGGGGCCGCAGCCTACGAGCAGTACTTC.

This rearrangement joins TRBV7-9 to TRBJ2-7, with TRBD1 matching over 7 bases. Germline V CDR1 and CDR2: SEHNR, FQNEAQ (reference sequence). CDR3 length: 14 residues. V shed 4 bases and J 6 bases; nucleotides not matched to a gene: 9. This CDR3 reads CASSYYDRVSEQYF. Here the CDR3 DNA reads TGTGCCAGCAGCTATTACGACAGGGTCAGCGAGCAGTACTTC.